This is a list of T cell receptor beta chains from one sample in a study of blood T cell repertoires in COVID-19. Using immunoSEQ multiplex PCR, the repertoire was profiled, and TCRdb retains in-frame clones only, with some absent. The sample lists under 300,000 clones, about 89% occurring once. The sequencing sample was made of PBMCs or T cells enriched from blood (not recorded which). The receptors here all came from a woman younger than 35 who had recovered from COVID-19. Both conserved end residues are part of each CDR3. The D gene is left open where the match is weak. Not every row has a clone size; where given, it reads once, few, many or a size class.

-	-	TRBJ2-1	TRBV27	TGTGCCAGCAGAACGCTTAGAGGTGAGCAGTTCTTC	CASRTLRGEQFF
-	-	TRBJ2-1	TRBV7-3	TGTGCCAGCAGCCTCGAGGGACAATCTCGACAGTTCTTC	CASSLEGQSRQFF
TRBD1	-	TRBJ1-2	TRBV24-1	TGTGCCACCAGTGATTTAGGGGGCCGGGGCTACACCTTC	CATSDLGGRGYTF
-	-	TRBJ1-4	TRBV11-2	TGTGCCAGCAGCCTTAACCCCGACAGCCCTTCTAATGAAAAACTGTTTTTT	CASSLNPDSPSNEKLFF
-	few	TRBJ1-1	TRBV13	TGTGCCAGCAGGGGGCTGAACACTGAAGCTTTCTTT	CASRGLNTEAFF
TRBD2	-	TRBJ2-7	TRBV9	TGTGCCAGCAGCGTAGGGGCGGGAGGGCTATACGAGCAGTACTTC	CASSVGAGGLYEQYF
-	-	TRBJ1-3	TRBV12-5	TGTGCTAGTGGTTTGGCGCCCGGCACCATATATTTT	CASGLAPGTIYF
-	-	TRBJ2-1	TRBV4-1	TGCGCCAGCAGCAGGTTCTCAGACAGTTTCTCCTACAATGAGCAGTTCTTC	CASSRFSDSFSYNEQFF
-	-	TRBJ2-1	TRBV9	TGTGCCAGCAGCGTAGAGGGTAGCGCGAATGAGCAGTTCTTC	CASSVEGSANEQFF
TRBD1	-	TRBJ1-2	TRBV7-9	TGTGCCAGCAGCTACAGACAGGGGTATGGCTACACCTTC	CASSYRQGYGYTF
-	-	TRBJ2-3	TRBV27	TGTGCCAGCAGCCTCCGCAGGGGGGAGAGACCAGATACGCAGTATTTT	CASSLRRGERPDTQYF
TRBD2	-	TRBJ2-1	TRBV13	TGTGCCAGCAGCTTTTACTCTAGCGGGAGGGCTCATGAGCAGTTCTTC	CASSFYSSGRAHEQFF
-	-	TRBJ1-4	TRBV28	TGTGCCAGCAGTTTATCAGGGGTTCGGACTAATGAAAAACTGTTTTTT	CASSLSGVRTNEKLFF
-	-	TRBJ1-5	TRBV7-2	TGTGCCAGCAGCGCGGGGGGGGGTAATCAGCCCCAGCATTTT	CASSAGGGNQPQHF
TRBD1	-	TRBJ1-2	TRBV11-3	TGTGCCAGCAGCTTAGCCTGGACAGGAGGAGAGGGCTATGGCTACACCTTC	CASSLAWTGGEGYGYTF
-	-	TRBJ1-5	TRBV5-6	TGTGCCAGCAGCTTGTCGGGGGATCAGCCCCAGCATTTT	CASSLSGDQPQHF
-	-	TRBJ2-6	TRBV9	TGTGCCAGCAGCGTAGCACCACGCTCTTACGGCTCTGGGGCCAACGTCCTGACTTTC	CASSVAPRSYGSGANVLTF
-	-	TRBJ1-2	TRBV2	TGTGCCAGCGGTGGGGCAGACTATGGCTACACCTTC	CASGGADYGYTF
-	-	TRBJ1-2	TRBV18	TGTGCCAGCTCACCACGTCAGGGTGGTGGCTACACCTTC	CASSPRQGGGYTF
-	-	TRBJ2-2	TRBV4-1	TGCGCCAGCAGCCTTAACAGAGAGAACACCGGGGAGCTGTTTTTT	CASSLNRENTGELFF
TRBD2	-	TRBJ2-7	TRBV5-4	TGTGCCAGCAGCCCCAGACTAGCGGGGGGCCACGAGCAGTACTTC	CASSPRLAGGHEQYF
-	-	TRBJ1-2	TRBV28	TGTGCCAGCAGTAACAGCTATGGCTACACCTTC	CASSNSYGYTF
-	-	TRBJ2-7	TRBV15	TGTGCCACCAGCCAGTACAGGTCCGGCGAGCAGTACTTC	CATSQYRSGEQYF
-	-	TRBJ2-6	TRBV5-6	TGTGCCAGCACCCTGACAGGACGCTCTGGGGCCAACGTCCTGACTTTC	CASTLTGRSGANVLTF
-	-	TRBJ1-3	TRBV9	TGTGCCAGCAGCCCCATCACCGGCTCTGGAAACACCATATATTTT	CASSPITGSGNTIYF
-	-	TRBJ1-1	TRBV28	TGTGTGGCGGTGAGGGGGGGCCGGTTGAGCACTGAAGCTTTCTTT	CVAVRGGRLSTEAFF
-	-	TRBJ1-4	TRBV2	TGTGCCAGCATGGAGGATGAAAAACTGTTTTTT	CASMEDEKLFF
-	few	TRBJ2-7	TRBV2	TGTGCCAGCAGTGTTGGCCTCTACGAGCAGTACTTC	CASSVGLYEQYF
TRBD2	-	TRBJ2-1	TRBV7-9	TGTGCCAGCAGCCCCTCGGGGGGGCTCCTTTTGATTGAGCAGTTCTTC	CASSPSGGLLLIEQFF
TRBD2	once	TRBJ2-1	TRBV5-4	TGTGCCAGCAGCTTGAATGCGCCGGGGGGACAGTTCTTC	CASSLNAPGGQFF
-	-	TRBJ2-1	TRBV20-1	TGCACCGCGGGTAAATACAATGAGCAGTTCTTC	CTAGKYNEQFF
TRBD1	-	TRBJ2-1	TRBV4-1	TGCGCCAGCAGCCGGGACAGGGTCACTAATGAGCAGTTCTTC	CASSRDRVTNEQFF
TRBD2	-	TRBJ2-7	TRBV5-5	TGTGCCAGCAGCCCCCTAGGCGGGGGCTCCTACGAGCAGTACTTC	CASSPLGGGSYEQYF
-	-	TRBJ2-6	TRBV18	TGTGCCAGCTCACCCCCCGGGGTTGGGGCCAACGTCCTGACTTTC	CASSPPGVGANVLTF
-	-	TRBJ2-7	TRBV28	TGTGCCAGCACCCCAAGGGGCGACTGGGCTTACGAGCAGTACTTC	CASTPRGDWAYEQYF
-	-	TRBJ1-1	TRBV28	TGTGCCAGCAGTTTATGGGGGCAAGGGAACACTGAAGCTTTCTTT	CASSLWGQGNTEAFF
TRBD1	-	TRBJ1-2	TRBV7-9	TGTGCCAGCAGCAAGGGGACAGGGGGTCGCGGTAACTATGGCTACACCTTC	CASSKGTGGRGNYGYTF
-	-	TRBJ2-1	TRBV19	TGTGCCAGTAGTATGAGTCGGGTCGCCGTAAGCTCCTACAATGAGCAGTTCTTC	CASSMSRVAVSSYNEQFF
TRBD1	-	TRBJ1-2	TRBV28	TGTGCCAGCAGTTCTCCGGGACAGGGAGGCGGCTACACCTTC	CASSSPGQGGGYTF
TRBD2	-	TRBJ2-2	TRBV19	TGTGCCAGTAGGGGACCGGGACTAGCGATAGGATATCGTTACACCGGGGAGCTGTTTTTT	CASRGPGLAIGYRYTGELFF
-	-	TRBJ2-7	TRBV18	TGTGCCAGCTCTCCAACGGACAGGGAGGGGTACGAGCAGTACTTC	CASSPTDREGYEQYF
-	-	TRBJ1-1	TRBV29-1	TGCAGCGTCCGACGGGGGTTGAACACTGAAGCTTTCTTT	CSVRRGLNTEAFF
-	-	TRBJ2-3	TRBV15	TGTGCCACCAGCAGAGATCTGCTTAGCGGCTACACAGATACGCAGTATTTT	CATSRDLLSGYTDTQYF
-	-	TRBJ1-1	TRBV6-5	TGTGCCAGCAGTTACTCGAATCTCAGGAACACTGAAGCTTTCTTT	CASSYSNLRNTEAFF
-	-	TRBJ1-1	TRBV9	TGTGCCAGCAGCGTAGCTGACAGCTTAATGAACACTGAAGCTTTCTTT	CASSVADSLMNTEAFF
-	-	TRBJ2-1	TRBV6-5	TGTGCCAGCAGTTACGAACGGGGCTCCTACAATGAGCAGTTCTTC	CASSYERGSYNEQFF